This entry lists 23 T cell receptor beta chains sequenced from one sample in a study of T cell clonality in common variable immunodeficiency. TCRdb keeps only in-frame clones here, not all; method: immunoSEQ multiplex PCR. The sample is made up of roughly 70,000 clones, none counted only once. Specimen: peripheral blood mononuclear cells. These receptors originate from a person aged 18 to 70 in good health.

This clone was seen ten or more times. The read ends 3 residues early relative to the CDR3; the germline J gene fills the gap. V and J are TRBV10-1 and TRBJ2-3; D gene unclear. CDR1 and CDR2 (germline): WNHNN, SYGVQD (reference sequence). The germline V and J ends were trimmed by 6 bases and 2 bases, with 3 bases remaining between them. This CDR3 is 11 amino acids long. The DNA read from the CDR3 is TGCGCCAGCAGCCACACAGATACG. It is translated as CASSHTDT. The whole CDR3 region reads CASSHTDTQYF.

On this clone: The junction differs from germline at one of its ends, possibly a read error. The read terminates 3 residues ahead of where the CDR3 ends, so the germline J gene completes it. V usage is TRBV7-7 and J usage is TRBJ2-1; 9 bases match TRBD1. CDR3 length: 13 residues. The V gene's germline CDR1 is SSHAT and CDR2 FNYEAQ (reference sequence). The CDR3 spells CASSVTGGGEQFF. The CDR3 bases that were read are TGTGCTAGCAGCGTTACAGGGGGCGGTGAG.

Ten or more counts support this clone. With the read ending 3 residues before the CDR3 end, the germline J gene is used to fill in that end. The chain joins TRBV5-6 to TRBJ2-7, with D possibly TRBD1 on 6 matching bases. The CDR3 sequence is 13 residues long. Germline values: CDR1 SGHDT, CDR2 YYEEEE. V lost 0 bases and J 6 bases, leaving 10 bases between the germline ends. The CDR3 spells CASSLDRAGEQYF. The CDR3 DNA, read in part, is TGTGCCAGCAGCTTGGACAGGGCGGGCGAG.

Many counts were recorded for this clone. Read sequence stops 3 residues before the CDR3 end, and the germline J gene provides the missing end. V gene TRBV20-1 combines with J gene TRBJ2-3; D may be TRBD2 (6 bases). Trimming left V 8 bases short and J 4 bases short, with 16 bases between. Germline V lookup: CDR1 DFQATT, CDR2 SNEGSKA (reference sequence). This CDR3 contains 13 residues. CDR3 sequence reads: CSPGLGGADTQYF. Incomplete CDR3 DNA: TGCAGTCCTGGGTTGGGCGGGGCAGATACG.

This clone has ten or more counts. Coverage ceases 3 residues before the CDR3 finishes, and the germline J gene fills in the end. The V and J genes are TRBV5-1 and TRBJ2-2, with a weak D call TRBD2 (5 bases). The CDR3 spans 14 residues. Germline values: CDR1 SGHRS, CDR2 YFSETQ. Trimming left V 5 bases short and J 0 bases short, with 8 bases between. CDR3 loop: CASSEGSNTGELFF. CDR3 bases read: TGCGCCAGCAGTGAGGGTTCGAACACCGGGGAG.

This clone was found many times. The CDR3 end falls 3 residues outside the read, so it is completed with the germline J gene. The chain is built from TRBV12-3 or TRBV12-4 and TRBJ2-2; the match to TRBD1 covers 11 bases. CDR3 length equals 16 residues. The V and J ends lost 6 bases and 3 bases, in that order; junction bases with no gene match: 6. CDR3 sequence reads: CASRTGTGGHTGELFF. The DNA read from the CDR3 is TGTGCCAGCAGGACGGGGACAGGGGGGCACACCGGGGAG.

This clone was counted many times. Relative to the germline gene, one junction end is altered; a read error may explain this. The CDR3 end lies 3 residues beyond the end of the read and is filled in from the germline J gene. The chain uses TRBV7-7 and TRBJ2-1; 10 nucleotides agree with TRBD2. CDR3 length equals 16 residues. In germline, CDR1 is SSHAT, CDR2 FNYEAQ (reference sequence). The sequenced CDR3 bases are TGTGCTAGCAGCTTAGAGAGCGGGAGGGCCGAAAATGAG. As protein: CASSLESGRAENE. The entire CDR3 sequence reads CASSLESGRAENEQFF.

At least ten counts were recorded for this clone. The missing CDR3 end, 3 residues past where the read stops, is filled in from the germline J gene. The chain recombines TRBV5-1 with TRBJ2-5, with TRBD1 matching over 8 bases. CDR1 and CDR2 from the germline V gene are SGHRS and YFSETQ. There are 13 residues in the CDR3. Losses at the gene ends were 0 bases for V and 6 bases for J; bases not matched to a gene: 1. The sequenced CDR3 bases are TGCGCCAGCAGCTTGGCCAGGGGGCAGACC. Its protein is CASSLARGQT. The full-length CDR3 reads as CASSLARGQTQYF. The whole variable domain, remainder taken from reference TRBV5-1 and TRBJ2-5, is KAGVTQTPRYLIKTRGQQVTLSCSPISGHRSVSWYQQTPGQGLQFLFEYFSETQRNKGNFPGRFSGRQFSNSRSEMNVSTLELGDSALYLCASSLARGQTQYFGPGTRLLVL.

This clone appeared many times. The read terminates 3 residues before the CDR3 end, so the remaining end is supplied by the germline J gene. The chain combines TRBV30 with TRBJ2-3, with 8 bases matching TRBD1. Trimming at V came to 3 bases and at J to 1 base, leaving 3 bases not matched to a gene. Germline V lookup: CDR1 GTSNPN, CDR2 SVGIG (reference sequence). The CDR3 has 14 residues. The CDR3 bases that were read are TGTGCCTGGAGCCCGGGACAGGGCACAGATACG. Translating it yields CAWSPGQGTDT. The complete CDR3 protein is CAWSPGQGTDTQYF.

This clone has at least ten counts. Coverage ceases 3 residues before the CDR3 finishes, and the germline J gene fills in the end. The V call is TRBV6-2 or TRBV6-3, the J call TRBJ1-2, with TRBD1 as a possible D gene (6 bases). Germline CDR1 and CDR2: MNHEY and SVGEGT. The CDR3 runs to 16 residues. The V end was cut by 6 bases, the J end by 5 bases, with 22 bases between. CDR3 sequence reads: CASSERNRVPGYGYTF. The CDR3 DNA, read in part, is TGTGCCAGCAGCGAACGGAACAGGGTACCAGGTTATGGC.

This clone occurred many times. The read terminates 3 residues before the CDR3 end, so the remaining end is supplied by the germline J gene. J is TRBJ2-2 and V is TRBV20-1; TRBD1 aligns across 9 bases. This CDR3 has 15 amino acids. Losses at the gene ends were 6 bases for V and 5 bases for J; bases not matched to a gene: 10. CDR1 and CDR2 (germline): DFQATT, SNEGSKA (reference sequence). CDR3 region: CSAKGRQGGTGELFF. The CDR3 bases that were read are TGCAGTGCGAAGGGGCGACAGGGGGGAACCGGGGAG.

This clone was found many times. The read terminates 3 residues before the CDR3 end, so the remaining end is supplied by the germline J gene. The V and J genes are TRBV7-2 and TRBJ1-1; the D is unclear. This CDR3 spans 13 amino acids. Germline assignment: CDR1 SGHTA and CDR2 FQGNSA. V dropped 4 bases and J dropped 1 base, with 7 bases sitting between them. The covered CDR3 bases are TGTGCCAGCAGCTATAGCACGAACACTGAA. This gives the protein CASSYSTNTE. The whole CDR3 protein reads CASSYSTNTEAFF.

This clone has ten or more counts. The read falls 3 residues short of the CDR3 end, and the missing part is taken from the germline J gene. The chain uses TRBV29-1 and TRBJ2-7; D perhaps matches TRBD1 (6 bases). Per the germline V gene, CDR1 is SQVTM and CDR2 is ANQGSEA. The CDR3 runs to 13 residues. V shed 4 bases and J shed 3 bases, with 13 bases lying between them. CDR3 protein: CSVGQGFIYEQYF. Partial CDR3 DNA: TGCAGCGTTGGGCAGGGGTTTATCTACGAG.

This clone was observed at least ten times. Read sequence stops 3 residues before the CDR3 end, and the germline J gene provides the missing end. The rearrangement links TRBV6-2 or TRBV6-3 to TRBJ2-1; maybe TRBD2 (6 bases). Germline V gene data show CDR1 as MNHEY and CDR2 as SVGEGT. Trimming stripped 8 bases from V and 0 bases from J, with 20 bases between. The CDR3 is made up of 17 amino acids. CDR3 amino acids: CASYVGAEGSSYNEQFF. The covered CDR3 bases are TGTGCCAGCTACGTCGGAGCGGAGGGAAGCTCCTACAATGAG.

This clone was counted at least ten times. The read comes to an end 3 residues before the CDR3 does, leaving the germline J gene to fill in the end. The chain couples TRBV14 to TRBJ2-7, with D tentatively TRBD2 (6 bases). Germline lookup yields CDR1 SGHDN and CDR2 FVKESK. This CDR3 has 13 residues. Trimming removed 4 bases from V and 0 bases from J, with 7 bases in between. The CDR3 here is CASSRRGSYEQYF. The CDR3 DNA, read in part, is TGTGCCAGCAGCCGGAGGGGCTCCTACGAG.

This clone was detected many times. CDR3 bases read: TGTGCCAGCAGCTCAACAGGGTCTGGGGCCAACGTC. Its translation: CASSSTGSGANV. The full-length CDR3 reads as CASSSTGSGANVLTF. The chain joins TRBV5-6 to TRBJ2-6; weak D call: TRBD1 (6 bases). The CDR3 goes on 3 residues after the read ends, and that part is filled in from the germline J gene. The CDR3 runs 15 residues. Germline CDR1 and CDR2: SGHDT and YYEEEE. Trimming took off 3 bases at V and 1 base at J, with 8 bases between the two ends.

This clone came up many times. Read data end 3 residues before the CDR3 end; the end is taken from the germline J gene. The chain uses TRBV30 and TRBJ2-7, with 7 nucleotides matching TRBD1. The germline CDR1 and CDR2 sequences are GTSNPN and SVGIG (reference sequence). The V gene end was trimmed by 7 bases and the J gene end by 1 base; junction bases not matched to a gene: 4. This CDR3 region has 12 residues. CDR3 loop: CASGTASYEQYF. The CDR3 DNA, read in part, is TGTGCCTCCGGGACAGCATCCTACGAG. Looking up the rest from reference TRBV30 and TRBJ2-7 gives the full variable domain: SQTIHQWPATLVQPVGSPLSLECTVEGTSNPNLYWYRQAAGRGLQLLFYSVGIGQISSEVPQNLSASRPQDRQFILSSKKLLLSDSGFYLCASGTASYEQYFGPGTRLTVT.

This clone has ten or more counts. The read ends 3 residues early relative to the CDR3; the germline J gene fills the gap. The J gene is TRBJ1-5, the V gene TRBV5-8; D remains ambiguous. Germline V gene data show CDR1 as SGHTS and CDR2 as YDEGEE. Trimming took off 5 bases at V and 4 bases at J, with 13 bases between the two ends. The CDR3 totals 14 residues. CDR3 loop: CASRRVSGNQPQHF. The sequenced CDR3 bases are TGTGCCAGCAGACGGGTTTCCGGGAATCAGCCC.

This clone was seen ten or more times. The read terminates 3 residues before the CDR3 end, so the remaining end is supplied by the germline J gene. The chain employs TRBV20-1 and TRBJ1-2; 8 positions agree with TRBD1. Germline loops: CDR1 DFQATT, CDR2 SNEGSKA (reference sequence). The CDR3 covers 16 residues. V dropped 6 bases and J dropped 5; count of bases not matched to a gene: 17. CDR3 region: CSAPPHGQGSSYGYTF. Partial CDR3 DNA: TGCAGTGCACCACCCCACGGACAGGGAAGTTCGTATGGC.

This clone came up many times. The sequence runs out 3 residues before the end of the CDR3; the remainder is reconstructed from the germline J gene. This chain links TRBV6-1 with TRBJ1-1; the D gene is possibly TRBD1 (6 bases). Trimming left V 3 bases short and J 1 base short, with 9 bases between. The CDR3 is 14 residues long. Per the germline V gene, CDR1 is MNHNS and CDR2 is SASEGT. The CDR3 bases that were read are TGTGCCAGCAGTGACGGACAGCCGAACACTGAA. Its protein is CASSDGQPNTE. The CDR3, in full, reads CASSDGQPNTEAFF.

This clone was picked up many times. The read terminates 3 residues ahead of where the CDR3 ends, so the germline J gene completes it. The gene calls are TRBV30 and TRBJ1-2; 7 bases fit TRBD1. The germline gives CDR1 GTSNPN, CDR2 SVGIG (reference sequence). The ends lost 2 bases at V and 4 bases at J; junction bases unmatched: 7. CDR3 size: 14 residues. CDR3 loop: CAWSPEGQFYGYTF. The DNA read from the CDR3 is TGTGCCTGGAGTCCAGAGGGACAGTTCTATGGC.

This clone was detected ten times or more. Sequencing ends 3 residues short of the CDR3 end; the germline J gene provides the rest. J is TRBJ2-1 and V is TRBV20-1, with 10 bases aligning to TRBD2. CDR1 is DFQATT and CDR2 is SNEGSKA in the germline V gene (reference sequence). This CDR3 is 18 amino acids long. V lost 1 base, J lost 9 bases, and 18 bases stayed unmatched. CDR3 bases read: TGCAGTGCTAGAGCGTCGTATGTCGGACTAGCGGAGACCGGTGAG. It yields the protein CSARASYVGLAETGE. The whole CDR3 reads CSARASYVGLAETGEQFF.

This clone was seen at least ten times. The DNA ends 3 residues before the CDR3 does, and the rest of the CDR3 is filled in from the germline J gene. The rearrangement uses TRBV12-5 and TRBJ1-6; D perhaps matches TRBD1 (6 bases). In germline, CDR1 is LGHNT, CDR2 FRNRAP. CDR3 length: 17 residues. The V end lost 7 bases, the J end lost 8 bases, and 24 bases lay between the germline ends. The sequenced part of the CDR3 DNA is TGTGCTAGTGCTACCAATCAGGGCAGACAGGTACATTCACCC. Translating it yields CASATNQGRQVHSP. The complete CDR3 sequence is CASATNQGRQVHSPLHF.